Reported below is one TCR beta chain. Per the germline V gene, CDR1 is SQVTM and CDR2 is ANQGSEA. V dropped 4 bases and J dropped 7 bases, with 14 bases sitting between them. This CDR3 comprises 13 residues. This sample is drawn from a study of T cell clonotyping in hematopoietic cell transplantation. Sequencing used immunoSEQ multiplex PCR; TCRdb keeps in-frame clones, though not all of them. The table has more than 65,000 clones, around 94% seen once. This clonotype was obtained from a man between 50 and 59 years old in good health. Some clones in this sample may be carry-over from other donors' samples. The specimen was peripheral blood mononuclear cells. The chain uses TRBV29-1 and TRBJ2-1, with no clear D. In DNA, the CDR3 is TGCAGCGTTGCCCCCATTTACGGGAATGAGCAGTTCTTC. It yields the protein CSVAPIYGNEQFF.